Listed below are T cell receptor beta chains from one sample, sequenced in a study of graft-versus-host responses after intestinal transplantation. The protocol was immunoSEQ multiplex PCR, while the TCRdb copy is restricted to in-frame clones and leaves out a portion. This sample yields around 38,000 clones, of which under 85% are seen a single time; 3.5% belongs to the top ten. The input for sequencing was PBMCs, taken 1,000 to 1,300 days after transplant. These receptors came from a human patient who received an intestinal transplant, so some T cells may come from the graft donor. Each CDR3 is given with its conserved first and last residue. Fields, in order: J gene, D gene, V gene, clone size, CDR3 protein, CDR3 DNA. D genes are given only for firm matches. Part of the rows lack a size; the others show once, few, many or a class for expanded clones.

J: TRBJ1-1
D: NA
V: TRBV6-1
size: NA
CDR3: CASSGRVEGTEAFF
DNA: TGTGCCAGCAGTGGCAGGGTTGAGGGCACTGAAGCTTTCTTT

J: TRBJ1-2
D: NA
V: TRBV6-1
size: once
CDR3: CASSVEGGLYGYTF
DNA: TGTGCCAGCAGTGTTGAGGGCGGCCTCTATGGCTACACCTTC

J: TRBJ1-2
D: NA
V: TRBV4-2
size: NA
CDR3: CASSQDTGIGGYTF
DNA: TGTGCCAGCAGCCAAGATACGGGGATCGGTGGCTACACCTTC

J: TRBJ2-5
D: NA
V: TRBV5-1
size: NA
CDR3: CASSLQETQYF
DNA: TGCGCCAGCAGCCTCCAAGAGACCCAGTACTTC

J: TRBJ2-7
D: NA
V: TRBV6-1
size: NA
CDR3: CASRVGGATYEQYF
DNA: TGTGCCAGCAGGGTGGGGGGGGCGACCTACGAGCAGTACTTC

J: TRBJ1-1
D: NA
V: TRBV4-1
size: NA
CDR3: CASSRLFGLPMNTEAFF
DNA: TGCGCCAGCAGCCGCCTTTTCGGCCTACCCATGAACACTGAAGCTTTCTTT

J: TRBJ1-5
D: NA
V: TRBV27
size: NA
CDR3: CASSLSIQGGRQPQHF
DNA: TGTGCCAGCAGTTTATCAATACAGGGCGGGCGGCAGCCCCAGCATTTT

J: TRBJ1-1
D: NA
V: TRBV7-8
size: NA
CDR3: CASSFGRKSEAFF
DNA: TGTGCCAGCAGCTTCGGACGGAAATCTGAAGCTTTCTTT

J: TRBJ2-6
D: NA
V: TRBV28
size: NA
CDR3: CASSPGATGANVLTF
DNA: TGTGCCAGCAGCCCAGGGGCAACTGGGGCCAACGTCCTGACTTTC

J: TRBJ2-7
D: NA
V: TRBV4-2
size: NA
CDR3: CASSQDQMSSYEQYF
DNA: TGTGCCAGCAGCCAAGATCAGATGAGCTCCTACGAGCAGTACTTC

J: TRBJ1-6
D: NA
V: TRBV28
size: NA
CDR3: CASRIQGWDSPLHF
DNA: TGTGCCAGCAGAATTCAGGGTTGGGATTCACCCCTCCACTTT

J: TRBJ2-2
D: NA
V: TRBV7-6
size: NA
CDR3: CASSLEEATANTGELFF
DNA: TGTGCCAGCAGCTTAGAAGAGGCGACAGCGAACACCGGGGAGCTGTTTTTT

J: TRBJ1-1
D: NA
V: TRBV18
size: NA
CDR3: CASSPGRQTEAFF
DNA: TGTGCCAGCTCACCGGGACGTCAGACTGAAGCTTTCTTT

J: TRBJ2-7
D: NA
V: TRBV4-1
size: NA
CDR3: CASSQVSALLGDEQYF
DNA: TGCGCCAGCAGCCAAGTGAGTGCGCTGCTTGGGGACGAGCAGTACTTC

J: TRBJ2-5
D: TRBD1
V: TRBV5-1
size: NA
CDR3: CASIGTGARETQYF
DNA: TGCGCCAGCATCGGGACAGGGGCACGAGAGACCCAGTACTTC

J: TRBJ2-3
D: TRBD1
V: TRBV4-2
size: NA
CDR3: CASSQDTGTGPTDTQYF
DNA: TGTGCCAGCAGCCAGGACACCGGGACAGGGCCCACAGATACGCAGTATTTT

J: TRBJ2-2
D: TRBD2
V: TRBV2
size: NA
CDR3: CASGTSGTLNTGELFF
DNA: TGTGCCAGCGGGACTAGCGGGACCCTTAACACCGGGGAGCTGTTTTTT

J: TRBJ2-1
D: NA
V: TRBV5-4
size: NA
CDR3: CASSFFRATNNEQFF
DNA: TGTGCCAGCAGCTTTTTCAGGGCTACGAACAATGAGCAGTTCTTC

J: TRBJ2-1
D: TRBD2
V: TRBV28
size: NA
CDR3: CASSLGAGGRAPWYNEQFF
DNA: TGTGCCAGCAGTTTAGGAGCGGGAGGGAGGGCTCCCTGGTACAATGAGCAGTTCTTC

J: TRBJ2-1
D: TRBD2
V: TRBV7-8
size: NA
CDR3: CASRRLAGASYNEQFF
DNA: TGTGCCAGCAGGAGACTAGCGGGAGCCTCCTACAATGAGCAGTTCTTC

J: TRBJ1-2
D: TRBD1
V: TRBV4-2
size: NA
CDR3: CASSLVGQGARYGYTF
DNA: TGTGCCAGCAGCTTGGTTGGACAGGGGGCAAGGTATGGCTACACCTTC

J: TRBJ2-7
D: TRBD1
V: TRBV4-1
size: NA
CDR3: CASSQVLARQGVYEQYF
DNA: TGCGCCAGCAGCCAAGTCCTGGCGCGACAGGGAGTATACGAGCAGTACTTC

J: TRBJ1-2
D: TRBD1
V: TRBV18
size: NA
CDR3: CASSQQGADPPGYTF
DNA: TGTGCCAGCTCACAACAGGGGGCCGACCCCCCTGGCTACACCTTC